The clone carrying this T cell receptor beta chain was recorded a few times. Its antigen is not identified. The data originate from a study of T cell responses to AZD1222 COVID-19 vaccine. General study points: There were repertoire samples only from the period after the peak T cell response.

The V segment lost 1 base and the J segment 7 bases; nucleotides outside the gene matches: 5. The CDR3 extends over 13 amino acids. In germline, CDR1 is GTSNPN, CDR2 SVGIG (reference sequence). TCRdb's table, derived via immunoSEQ multiplex PCR, lists solely in-frame clones and lacks some. The sample lists about 190,000 clones, 87% seen once, with 2.5% to 3% in the top ten. Sample: peripheral blood, taken on day 0 of MenACWY control vaccination. This sequence originates from an adult in good health. The rearrangement joins TRBV30 to TRBJ1-2, with 8 positions matching TRBD1. In nucleotides, the CDR3 is TGTGCCTGGAGTGCGGGACAGGCGGGTGGCTACACCTTC. It specifies CAWSAGQAGGYTF. The full variable domain, with the rest looked up from reference TRBV30 and TRBJ1-2, is SQTIHQWPATLVQPVGSPLSLECTVEGTSNPNLYWYRQAAGRGLQLLFYSVGIGQISSEVPQNLSASRPQDRQFILSSKKLLLSDSGFYLCAWSAGQAGGYTFGSGTRLTVV.